A single sample is the source of the 30 T cell receptor beta chains below, sequenced in a study of shared clonotypes between healthy human individuals. Profiled with immunoSEQ multiplex PCR; TCRdb holds only in-frame clones, not every one. Of 2,500,000 or so clones listed, approximately 90% are singletons. The specimen was naive CD4+ T cells sorted from blood. Subset given: CD45RA+ positively selected. The receptor source for this set is a man aged 18 to 29 in good health.

V gene TRBV18 combines with J gene TRBJ2-7; D is unclear. V dropped 6 bases and J dropped 6 bases, with 18 bases sitting between them. The germline V gene encodes CDR1 KGHSH and CDR2 LQKENI. The CDR3 consists of 14 residues. CDR3 in DNA: TGTGCCAGCTCTCCGACTCAAGGGTCCGCCGAGCAGTACTTC. It yields the protein CASSPTQGSAEQYF.

In DNA, the CDR3 is TGTGCCAGCAGTGGCGCAACAGATACGCAGTATTTT. This gives the protein CASSGATDTQYF. The chain has TRBV7-8 and TRBJ2-3; D ambiguous. This CDR3 spans 12 amino acids. In germline, CDR1 is SGHVS, CDR2 FQNEAQ. Trimming removed 6 bases from V and 3 bases from J, with 7 bases in between.

The chain combines TRBV28 with TRBJ1-6; D is unresolved. The length of the CDR3 is 16 residues. The germline CDR1 and CDR2 sequences are MDHEN and SYDVKM. Trimming took 6 bases from V and 5 from J, leaving 17 bases between them. The CDR3 loop is CASRNGLTADNSPLHF. The CDR3 nucleotides read TGTGCCAGCAGGAACGGACTCACGGCCGATAATTCACCCCTCCACTTT. The full variable domain, rest sourced from reference TRBV28 and TRBJ1-6, is DVKVTQSSRYLVKRTGEKVFLECVQDMDHENMFWYRQDPGLGLRLIYFSYDVKMKEKGDIPEGYSVSREKKERFSLILESASTNQTSMYLCASRNGLTADNSPLHFGNGTRLTVT.

Of note for this clone: Other DNA sequences of this sample code for an identical CDR3. The chain combines TRBV5-4 with TRBJ2-7; D is perhaps TRBD1 (6 bases). CDR1 is SGHNT and CDR2 is YYREEE in the germline V gene (reference sequence). Trimming stripped 4 bases from V and 2 bases from J, with 10 bases between. The CDR3 is made up of 13 amino acids. DNA for the CDR3: TGTGCCAGCAGCCGGGGACAAACCTACGAGCAGTACTTC. It codes for CASSRGQTYEQYF.

Written as DNA, the CDR3 is TGTGCCAGCAGCTCAGACAGACAGAACTATGGCTACACCTTC. As protein: CASSSDRQNYGYTF. The chain employs TRBV7-2 and TRBJ1-2; D possibly corresponds to TRBD1 (5 bases). Trimming pared 4 bases from V and 2 bases from J, leaving 11 bases between. The V gene's germline CDR1 is SGHTA and CDR2 FQGNSA. This CDR3 is 14 amino acids long.

The chain has TRBV5-1 and TRBJ2-1; D perhaps matches TRBD2 (6 bases). The CDR3 covers 13 residues. CDR1 SGHRS and CDR2 YFSETQ come from the germline V gene. The V and J ends lost 2 bases and 8 bases respectively, with 11 bases between them. The CDR3 here is CASSFAGRDEQFF. CDR3 in DNA: TGCGCCAGCAGCTTTGCGGGGAGAGATGAGCAGTTCTTC.

V gene TRBV18 combines with J gene TRBJ1-2, with TRBD1 matching over 7 bases. This CDR3 spans 14 amino acids. CDR1 and CDR2 (germline): KGHSH, LQKENI. Trimming removed 6 bases from V and 8 bases from J; junction bases left unmatched: 12. CDR3 sequence reads: CASSAGQPRRGYTF. CDR3 nucleotide sequence: TGTGCCAGCTCCGCGGGACAGCCAAGGAGGGGCTACACCTTC.

This clone was seen a handful of times. The germline gene is not matched at one end of the junction; a read error may be the cause. The chain has TRBV2 and TRBJ1-6; D is undetermined. CDR3 length: 14 residues. Germline V lookup: CDR1 SNHLY, CDR2 FYNNEI. The CDR3 DNA follows: TGTGCCAGCAGGGAAGAGGGTGGAGGTGTCCCCCTCCACTTT. It translates to CASREEGGGVPLHF. The full variable domain, in which reference TRBV2 and TRBJ1-6 provide the parts outside the CDR3, is EPEVTQTPSHQVTQMGQEVILRCVPISNHLYFYWYRQILGQKVEFLVSFYNNEISEKSEIFDDQFSVERPDGSNFTLKIRSTKLEDSAMYFCASREEGGGVPLHFGNGTRLTVT.

The chain has TRBV10-3 and TRBJ1-2; no firm D call. CDR1 is ENHRY, CDR2 SYGVKD, per germline. V dropped 7 bases and J dropped 4 bases, with 13 bases sitting between them. This CDR3 is built from 13 residues. CDR3 bases: TGTGCCATCAATAATAGGATACCCTATGGCTACACCTTC. Amino acids: CAINNRIPYGYTF.

This rearrangement joins TRBV7-2 to TRBJ2-1; D not certain. Trimming removed 1 base at V and 8 bases at J, with 15 bases between. Germline assignment: CDR1 SGHTA and CDR2 FQGNSA. CDR3 length: 15 amino acids. The CDR3 DNA follows: TGTGCCAGCAGCTTAGTTTCGGGTGGTGTGGATGAGCAGTTCTTC. Protein: CASSLVSGGVDEQFF.

This clone was picked up one time. V gene TRBV29-1 combines with J gene TRBJ2-7, with D tentatively TRBD1 (6 bases). V lost 3 bases and J 5 bases, leaving 14 bases between the germline ends. The V gene's germline CDR1 is SQVTM and CDR2 ANQGSEA. The CDR3 sequence is 13 residues long. The CDR3 bases are TGCAGCGTTGAGAGCGACAGGTTACACGAGCAGTACTTC. Its translation: CSVESDRLHEQYF.

This clone was seen a handful of times. This sequence joins TRBV30 and TRBJ1-1; the D is unclear. V shed 8 bases and J shed 4 bases, with 14 bases lying between them. CDR3 size: 12 residues. From germline, CDR1 is GTSNPN and CDR2 SVGIG (reference sequence). CDR3 amino acids: CALVKVGTEAFF. DNA for the CDR3: TGTGCCCTGGTTAAGGTTGGCACTGAAGCTTTCTTT.

The J gene is TRBJ2-3, the V gene TRBV6-1; D gene unclear. Trimming took off 4 bases at V and 5 bases at J, with 13 bases between the two ends. The CDR3 extends over 14 amino acids. CDR1 and CDR2 from the germline V gene are MNHNS and SASEGT. CDR3 sequence (DNA): TGTGCCAGCAGTGGTCAACGGGTCGGAGATACGCAGTATTTT. Its translation is CASSGQRVGDTQYF.

The chain couples TRBV30 to TRBJ2-7; TRBD1 agrees at 10 bases. The CDR3 runs to 17 residues. Germline-derived CDR1 and CDR2 are GTSNPN and SVGIG (reference sequence). With V trimmed by 2 bases and J by 0 bases, 10 bases remained unmatched. The chain's CDR3 is CAWSPHRTGGFSYEQYF. The DNA of the CDR3 is TGTGCCTGGAGTCCTCACCGGACAGGGGGTTTCTCCTACGAGCAGTACTTC. Full variable domain (remainder filled in from reference TRBV30 and TRBJ2-7): SQTIHQWPATLVQPVGSPLSLECTVEGTSNPNLYWYRQAAGRGLQLLFYSVGIGQISSEVPQNLSASRPQDRQFILSSKKLLLSDSGFYLCAWSPHRTGGFSYEQYFGPGTRLTVT.

The genes are TRBV10-3 and TRBJ2-7, with 8 bases identical to TRBD1. The CDR3 extends over 14 amino acids. Trimming took 6 bases from V and 6 from J; bases not matched to a gene: 10. The germline V gene encodes CDR1 ENHRY and CDR2 SYGVKD. The CDR3 region is CAISRQGLGTEQYF. The DNA of the CDR3 is TGTGCCATCAGCAGACAGGGGTTAGGGACCGAGCAGTACTTC.

J is TRBJ1-2 and V is TRBV5-1; TRBD1 aligns across 9 bases. The CDR3 covers 14 residues. CDR1 is SGHRS and CDR2 is YFSETQ in the germline V gene. J was trimmed by 5 bases and V by 4 bases; bases with no gene match: 6. The CDR3 DNA reads as TGCGCCAGCAGCACCGACAGGGGGAGGTATGGCTACACCTTC. It yields the protein CASSTDRGRYGYTF.

The CDR3 DNA is TGTGCCAGCACCCGGGGGGGACCAAACACTGAAGCTTTCTTT. Translation: CASTRGGPNTEAFF. This chain links TRBV6-5 with TRBJ1-1, with D maybe TRBD1 (5 bases). Between the trimmed V and J ends, which lost 7 bases and 2 bases, there was a span of 14 bases. The CDR3 has 14 amino acids. The V gene's germline CDR1 is MNHEY and CDR2 SVGAGI.

Here the CDR3 reads CASSLGQGAITEAFF. CDR3 nucleotide sequence: TGTGCCAGCAGCTTGGGACAGGGGGCGATCACTGAAGCTTTCTTT. The V gene is TRBV5-4, the J gene TRBJ1-1, with 10 positions matching TRBD1. Germline V gene sequence: CDR1 SGHNT, CDR2 YYREEE (reference sequence). Trimming removed 0 bases from V and 4 bases from J; junction bases left unmatched: 3. This CDR3 is built from 15 residues.

The V gene is TRBV7-2, the J gene TRBJ2-3; 11 nucleotides match TRBD2. This CDR3 spans 15 amino acids. Trimming removed 5 bases from V and 3 bases from J; junction bases left unmatched: 4. Germline V gene lookup returns CDR1 SGHTA and CDR2 FQGNSA. CDR3 coding DNA: TGTGCCAGCAGCCAACTAGCGGGAGCGACAGATACGCAGTATTTT. Translated, it gives CASSQLAGATDTQYF. Filled out from reference TRBV7-2 and TRBJ2-3, the complete variable domain reads GAGVSQSPSNKVTEKGKDVELRCDPISGHTALYWYRQSLGQGLEFLIYFQGNSAPDKSGLPSDRFSAERTGGSVSTLTIQRTQQEDSAVYLCASSQLAGATDTQYFGPGTRLTVL.

This chain joins TRBV10-3 and TRBJ1-5; possible D gene TRBD1, 6 bases. Germline CDR1 reads ENHRY; CDR2 reads SYGVKD. V lost 0 bases to trimming and J lost 0 bases, with 24 bases between them. The CDR3 loop spans 21 amino acids. CDR3 amino acids: CAISESLGGQGTSYSNQPQHF. The CDR3 DNA sequence: TGTGCCATCAGTGAGTCGCTTGGGGGACAAGGAACCTCTTATAGCAATCAGCCCCAGCATTTT.

The chain uses TRBV6-5 and TRBJ2-3; no firm D call. Germline V gene sequence: CDR1 MNHEY, CDR2 SVGAGI. The CDR3 spans 15 residues. V gave up 0 bases and J gave up 0 bases, with 7 bases separating them. The CDR3 sequence: CASSYSGISTDTQYF. DNA of the CDR3: TGTGCCAGCAGTTACTCGGGGATCAGCACAGATACGCAGTATTTT.

The chain employs TRBV7-6 and TRBJ1-1; D is unresolved. This CDR3 comprises 14 residues. V shed 5 bases and J shed 0 bases, with 10 bases lying between them. In germline, CDR1 is SGHVS, CDR2 FNYEAQ. CDR3 in amino acids: CASSPLIMNTEAFF. Written as DNA, the CDR3 is TGTGCCAGCAGCCCCCTGATTATGAACACTGAAGCTTTCTTT.

V gene TRBV6-5 combines with J gene TRBJ1-3; D call uncertain. V dropped 5 bases and J dropped 0 bases, with 11 bases sitting between them. Germline loops: CDR1 MNHEY, CDR2 SVGAGI. This CDR3 has 15 amino acids. DNA of the CDR3: TGTGCCAGCAGTCACGGGCCCATCTCTGGAAACACCATATATTTT. Its protein is CASSHGPISGNTIYF.

The chain carries TRBV10-3 and TRBJ1-4; D is unresolved. CDR1 ENHRY and CDR2 SYGVKD come from the germline V gene. The CDR3 extends over 13 amino acids. Trimming took off 6 bases at V and 0 bases at J, with 5 bases between the two ends. This chain's CDR3 is CAIRASTNEKLFF. CDR3 DNA: TGTGCCATCAGGGCCTCAACTAATGAAAAACTGTTTTTT.

Comments on this clone: The sample carries other DNA sequences with the same CDR3. This chain joins TRBV7-9 and TRBJ1-5; D gene ambiguous. Per germline, CDR1 SEHNR and CDR2 FQNEAQ (reference sequence). The CDR3 consists of 12 residues. Trimming removed 3 bases from V and 7 bases from J, with 7 bases in between. DNA of the CDR3: TGTGCCAGCAGCTTGAAAGACCAGCCCCAGCATTTT. This translates into CASSLKDQPQHF.

The table lists this clone with a count of one. The chain recombines TRBV2 with TRBJ2-5, with a tentative D call TRBD1 (5 bases). Per the germline V gene, CDR1 is SNHLY and CDR2 is FYNNEI. The CDR3 contains 13 residues. The V end lost 7 bases, the J end lost 2 bases, and 11 bases lay between the germline ends. The CDR3 here is CASTTDSQETQYF. Here the CDR3 DNA reads TGTGCCAGCACCACCGACAGTCAAGAGACCCAGTACTTC.

The sample holds a few counts of this clone. The chain carries TRBV5-4 and TRBJ2-1; the match to TRBD2 covers 8 bases. V lost 5 bases, J lost 8 bases, and 9 bases stayed unmatched. Germline V gene sequence: CDR1 SGHNT, CDR2 YYREEE (reference sequence). CDR3 size: 14 residues. The CDR3 protein is CASSPGLVIYEQFF. As DNA, the CDR3 is TGTGCCAGCAGTCCGGGACTAGTGATCTATGAGCAGTTCTTC.

Details on this clone: Other DNA sequences within the sample encode an identical CDR3. The gene calls are TRBV30 and TRBJ2-2; D ambiguous. The CDR3 is 11 amino acids. Germline CDR1 GTSNPN, CDR2 SVGIG (reference sequence). Trimming removed 0 bases at V and 8 bases at J, with 4 bases between. This CDR3 is CAWSVPGELFF. In nucleotides, the CDR3 is TGTGCCTGGAGTGTCCCGGGGGAGCTGTTTTTT.

This clone was seen only once. This chain uses TRBV7-2 with TRBJ2-3, with D maybe TRBD1 (6 bases). V lost 4 bases to trimming and J lost 0 bases, with 17 bases between them. This CDR3 is 17 amino acids long. Germline CDR1 SGHTA, CDR2 FQGNSA. CDR3 in amino acids: CASSYSVGALSTDTQYF. CDR3 nucleotide sequence: TGTGCCAGCAGCTATAGCGTGGGGGCTCTAAGCACAGATACGCAGTATTTT.

The chain has TRBV5-4 and TRBJ2-5, with 9 bases lining up with TRBD2. Germline CDR1 reads SGHNT; CDR2 reads YYREEE (reference sequence). V lost 0 bases to trimming and J lost 4 bases; unmatched junction nucleotides: 13. The CDR3 is 18 residues long. The CDR3 DNA follows: TGTGCCAGCAGCTTGGGTGGGGGGGCTAGCGGGAACATAGAGACCCAGTACTTC. Its protein is CASSLGGGASGNIETQYF.